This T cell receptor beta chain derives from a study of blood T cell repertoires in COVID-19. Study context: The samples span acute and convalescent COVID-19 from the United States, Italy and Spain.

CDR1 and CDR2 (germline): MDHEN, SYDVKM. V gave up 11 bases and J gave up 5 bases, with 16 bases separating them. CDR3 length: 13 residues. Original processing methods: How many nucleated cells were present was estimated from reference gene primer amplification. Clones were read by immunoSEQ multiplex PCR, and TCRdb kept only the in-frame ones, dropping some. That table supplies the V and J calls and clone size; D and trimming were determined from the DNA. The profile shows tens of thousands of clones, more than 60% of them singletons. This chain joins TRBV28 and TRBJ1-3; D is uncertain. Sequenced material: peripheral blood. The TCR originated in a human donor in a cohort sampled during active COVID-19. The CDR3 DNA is TGTGCCGTCCGAACTGAAACGAGAAACACCATATATTTT. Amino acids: CAVRTETRNTIYF.